Below, 15 T cell receptor beta chains from the same sample are listed, as sequenced in a study of T cells in Graves' hyperthyroidism and ophthalmopathy. Amplification yielded TCR beta CDR3 regions, with RNA transcripts as the source. HTBI primers were employed in a first-round RT-PCR of the TCR CDR3. TCRdb used MiXCR to reprocess the multiplex PCR reads, holding one entry per CDR3 protein. The sample carries over 700,000 distinct CDR3 sequences, under 45% recorded once. The sequencing sample was made of blood. Receptor source: a woman aged 40-49 years with Graves' hyperthyroidism.

With respect to this clonotype: Possible read error: a much larger clone is one base away. The chain combines TRBV19 with TRBJ1-5; 7 nucleotides agree with TRBD1. The CDR3 covers 17 residues. V lost 10 bases and J lost 6; bases outside the gene matches: 21. Germline V lookup: CDR1 LNHDA, CDR2 SQIVND (reference sequence). DNA for the CDR3: TGTGCCACAAAATCGGTAACAGGACAGGCTGATAGTCAGCCCCAGCATTTT. Residues: CATKSVTGQADSQPQHF.

There are many counts of this clonotype. The chain carries TRBV10-3 and TRBJ2-7; no reliable D call. Germline V gene data show CDR1 as ENHRY and CDR2 as SYGVKD. This CDR3 spans 14 amino acids. V gave up 3 bases and J gave up 7 bases, with 16 bases separating them. This CDR3 reads CAISDITEPDEQYF. Written as DNA, the CDR3 is TGTGCCATCAGTGATATTACCGAACCGGATGAGCAGTACTTC.

This clonotype was seen only once. The V gene is TRBV15, the J gene TRBJ2-5; D is perhaps TRBD2 (6 bases). V was clipped by 3 bases and J by 5 bases, with 13 bases between them. This CDR3 is 14 amino acids long. CDR1 is LNHNV, CDR2 YYDKDF, per germline (reference sequence). Here the CDR3 DNA reads TGTGCCACCAGCAGCGCTAGCGTTCAGGAGACCCAGTACTTC. Translated, it gives CATSSASVQETQYF. Drawing the rest from reference TRBV15 and TRBJ2-5, the complete variable domain is DAMVIQNPRYQVTQFGKPVTLSCSQTLNHNVMYWYQQKSSQAPKLLFHYYDKDFNNEADTPDNFQSRRPNTSFCFLDIRSPGLGDTAMYLCATSSASVQETQYFGPGTRLLVL.

This clonotype was seen ten or more times. The J gene is TRBJ1-2, the V gene TRBV20-1; 7 bases map to TRBD1. Germline assignment: CDR1 DFQATT and CDR2 SNEGSKA (reference sequence). V shed 5 bases and J 0 bases; nucleotides not matched to a gene: 6. The CDR3 contains 14 residues. As DNA, the CDR3 is TGCAGTGCTGGAAAAACAGGGGCTAACTATGGCTACACCTTC. Amino acid sequence: CSAGKTGANYGYTF.

This chain uses TRBV9 with TRBJ2-5; 10 nucleotides line up with TRBD2. CDR1 and CDR2 from the germline V gene are SGDLS and YYNGEE. Trimming took 4 bases from V and 5 from J; bases not matched to a gene: 8. CDR3 length: 15 residues. CDR3 sequence: CASSQQAGGPETQYF. For the CDR3, the DNA is TGTGCCAGCAGCCAACAAGCGGGGGGGCCGGAGACCCAGTACTTC. The full variable domain, its missing parts supplied by reference TRBV9 and TRBJ2-5, is DSGVTQTPKHLITATGQRVTLRCSPRSGDLSVYWYQQSLDQGLQFLIQYYNGEERAKGNILERFSAQQFPDLHSELNLSSLELGDSALYFCASSQQAGGPETQYFGPGTRLLVL.

To note about this clonotype: With a much larger clone just one base away, this may be a read error. The chain carries TRBV7-2 and TRBJ2-7, with 7 positions matching TRBD1. The CDR3 sequence is 15 residues long. Germline V gives CDR1 SGHTA, CDR2 FQGNSA. The DNA for the CDR3 is TGTGCCTGCAGCTTCAAGACAGGGCAGGATTACGAGCAGTACTTC. This gives the protein CACSFKTGQDYEQYF.

This clonotype was observed many times. The chain carries TRBV6-6 and TRBJ2-5; TRBD2 aligns across 7 bases. J gave up 5 bases and V 6 bases, and 9 bases lay outside the gene matches. The germline gives CDR1 MNHNY, CDR2 SVGAGI (reference sequence). The CDR3 totals 14 residues. The DNA for the CDR3 is TGTGCCAGCAGGCGGGGGAGGTCCACCGAGACCCAGTACTTC. This codes for CASRRGRSTETQYF.

This chain joins TRBV27 and TRBJ2-5; 8 nucleotides agree with TRBD2. V shed 8 bases and J 2 bases; nucleotides not matched to a gene: 10. The germline V gene has CDR1 MNHEY and CDR2 SMNVEV (reference sequence). The CDR3 spans 15 residues. The CDR3 nucleotides read TGTGCCAGCGGCCGGGAGGGCAGCGGTCAAGAGACCCAGTACTTC. Amino acid sequence: CASGREGSGQETQYF.

The J gene is TRBJ2-3, the V gene TRBV10-3, with TRBD1 matching 9 bases. V shed 11 bases and J 2 bases; nucleotides not matched to a gene: 8. Germline V gene data show CDR1 as ENHRY and CDR2 as SYGVKD. The CDR3 sequence is 14 residues long. CDR3: CAFWTGAYTDTQYF. The CDR3, as DNA: TGTGCCTTCTGGACAGGGGCATACACAGATACGCAGTATTTT.

Written as DNA, the CDR3 is TGTGCCAGCAGCCAAGACCACAGGGGGGTGAATCAGCCCCAGCATTTT. Translated: CASSQDHRGVNQPQHF. The rearrangement uses TRBV7-2 and TRBJ1-5, with TRBD1 matching over 8 bases. This CDR3 region has 16 residues. Germline V gene sequence: CDR1 SGHTA, CDR2 FQGNSA. With V trimmed by 5 bases and J by 4 bases, 10 bases remained unmatched.

The rearrangement uses TRBV9 and TRBJ2-5, with TRBD2 matching over 9 bases. The J call is doubtful: the DNA matches TRBJ2-1 better. Per germline, CDR1 SGDLS and CDR2 YYNGEE. The CDR3 totals 15 residues. CDR3 amino acids: CASSISGRTGNEQFF. The CDR3 DNA is TGTGCCAGCAGCATAAGCGGGAGGACTGGCAATGAGCAGTTCTTC.

CDR3: CAISEPEAWIQGTDTQYF. The CDR3 DNA is TGTGCCATCAGTGAGCCGGAGGCATGGATTCAAGGCACAGATACGCAGTATTTT. This rearrangement joins TRBV10-3 to TRBJ2-3, with D maybe TRBD2 (5 bases). V lost 2 bases and J 1 base, leaving 19 bases between the germline ends. CDR3 length: 18 amino acids. In germline, CDR1 is ENHRY, CDR2 SYGVKD.

This clonotype has ten or more counts. The chain links TRBV11-2 to TRBJ2-7; 7 positions agree with TRBD1. The trim removed 5 bases at V and 0 bases at J, leaving 1 base unmatched. The germline V gene encodes CDR1 SGHAT and CDR2 FQNNGV. This CDR3 is 13 amino acids long. The CDR3 loop is CASSDRASYEQYF. The CDR3 DNA reads as TGTGCCAGCAGCGACAGGGCCTCCTACGAGCAGTACTTC.

The table lists this clonotype with a few counts. The chain carries TRBV25-1 and TRBJ2-5; D remains ambiguous. CDR3 length: 15 residues. Germline V gene data show CDR1 as MGHDK and CDR2 as SYGVNS. The V and J ends lost 4 bases and 0 bases respectively, with 12 bases between them. In nucleotides, the CDR3 is TGTGCCAGCAGTGTTGGCAGGCAGTACCAAGAGACCCAGTACTTC. It codes for CASSVGRQYQETQYF.

This clonotype was detected ten times or more. V and J are TRBV19 and TRBJ1-6; 8 nucleotides agree with TRBD1. The CDR3 contains 14 residues. Unmatched junction bases numbered 9, after V lost 7 bases and J lost 10 bases. Germline assignment: CDR1 LNHDA and CDR2 SQIVND (reference sequence). CDR3 sequence: CASTTDREGSPLHF. The CDR3 DNA follows: TGTGCCAGTACTACGGACAGGGAAGGCTCACCCCTCCACTTT.